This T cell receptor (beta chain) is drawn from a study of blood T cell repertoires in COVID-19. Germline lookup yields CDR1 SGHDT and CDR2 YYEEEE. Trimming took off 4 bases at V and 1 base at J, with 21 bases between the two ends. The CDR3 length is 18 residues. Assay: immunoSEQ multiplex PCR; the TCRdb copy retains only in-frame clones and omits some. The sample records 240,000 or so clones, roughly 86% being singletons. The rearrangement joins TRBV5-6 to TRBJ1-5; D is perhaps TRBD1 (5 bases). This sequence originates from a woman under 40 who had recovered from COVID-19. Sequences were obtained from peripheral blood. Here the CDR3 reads CASSLRVIGPISNQPQHF. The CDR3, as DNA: TGTGCCAGCAGCCTCAGGGTTATCGGTCCTATAAGCAATCAGCCCCAGCATTTT.